Below, 10 T cell receptor beta chains from the same sample are listed, as sequenced in a study of monozygotic twins with inflammatory bowel disease. TCRdb reworked the 5' RACE reads into one entry per CDR3 protein, no DNA. The sample shows approximately 380,000 distinct CDR3 sequences, and about 2.5% sits with its ten largest clones. The source material was blood. These TCRs come from a human donor with ulcerative colitis or Crohn's disease, or a healthy co-twin of an affected twin (not recorded which).

V gene TRBV27 combines with J gene TRBJ2-7; TCRdb reports TRBD2, a call that lacks DNA to check it against. The CDR3 has 17 amino acids. CDR1 is MNHEY, CDR2 SMNVEV, per germline (reference sequence). This CDR3 is CASRLRLAGGSSYEQYF.

V usage is TRBV5-6 and J usage is TRBJ2-7; TCRdb gives TRBD1 as the D gene, but with no DNA this cannot be confirmed. Germline V CDR1 and CDR2: SGHDT, YYEEEE. The CDR3 loop spans 14 amino acids. CDR3: CASSLADRFYEQYF.

This chain connects TRBV11-1 to TRBJ2-7; the TCRdb D gene call, TRBD1, has no DNA to confirm it. The CDR3 runs to 18 residues. The germline CDR1 and CDR2 sequences are SGHAT and FQDESV (reference sequence). The CDR3 sequence: CASSLVSLGTGGYYEQYF. Drawing the rest from reference TRBV11-1 and TRBJ2-7, the complete variable domain is EAEVAQSPRYKITEKSQAVAFWCDPISGHATLYWYRQILGQGPELLVQFQDESVVDDSQLPKDRFSAERLKGVDSTLKIQPAELGDSAMYLCASSLVSLGTGGYYEQYFGPGTRLTVT.

This chain's CDR3 is CASSLGVTGGGETQYF. The V call is TRBV5-4, the J call TRBJ2-5; the TRBD1 assignment by TCRdb is unverifiable without DNA. CDR1 is SGHNT and CDR2 is YYREEE in the germline V gene (reference sequence). This CDR3 has 16 amino acids.

CDR3 loop: CASSLEQGAWNEQFF. This chain links TRBV7-2 with TRBJ2-1; the D call of TRBD1 rests on TCRdb alone, since no DNA is present to check it. CDR1 SGHTA and CDR2 FQGNSA come from the germline V gene. The CDR3 totals 15 residues.

The chain carries TRBV7-9 and TRBJ2-3; absent DNA, TCRdb's TRBD2 call cannot be checked. CDR3 length equals 16 residues. Looked up from germline, CDR1 is SEHNR and CDR2 is FQNEAQ (reference sequence). The CDR3 here is CASSPIAGGLTDTQYF.

The chain is built from TRBV20-1 and TRBJ2-1; TCRdb outputs TRBD2, but without DNA this stays unchecked. In germline, CDR1 is DFQATT, CDR2 SNEGSKA (reference sequence). The CDR3 has 16 residues. The CDR3 reads CSANTLAGGLYNEQFF.

The chain couples TRBV7-9 to TRBJ2-1; the D gene TCRdb calls, TRBD2, cannot be checked with no DNA. CDR3 length: 13 residues. Germline lookup yields CDR1 SEHNR and CDR2 FQNEAQ (reference sequence). The CDR3 is CASSLVQRHEQFF.

The chain joins TRBV6-1 to TRBJ1-4. CDR1 and CDR2 (germline): MNHNS, SASEGT. The length of the CDR3 is 18 residues. The CDR3 is CASSEAGKTIATNEKLFF.

This chain links TRBV12-3 or TRBV12-4 with TRBJ1-5. CDR3 length equals 14 residues. CDR3 protein: CASSLWEDNQPQHF.